This T cell receptor beta chain is drawn from a study of cytomegalovirus exposure and HLA in healthy donors. Overall study context: Around 85 million unique TCRs from HLA-typed donors were held in an early data release.

On this clone itself: The junction and the germline gene differ at one end; a read error may be behind it. Other DNA sequences in this sample translate to the same CDR3.

This CDR3 spans 14 amino acids. Germline CDR1 and CDR2: MDHEN and SYDVKM. PCR was performed using 60 Vbeta and 13 Jbeta primers. Assay: immunoSEQ multiplex PCR; the TCRdb copy retains only in-frame clones and omits some. In all, the sample yields about 130,000 clones. V and J are TRBV28 and TRBJ1-2; 9 bases agree with TRBD1. The receptor was isolated from a man in his late teens or twenties in good health and CMV-seronegative. The sequencing input was PBMCs. The DNA for the CDR3 is TGTGCTAGCAGTTCTCCGGGACAGGGAAGGGGCTACACCTTC. Protein: CASSSPGQGRGYTF.